The clone carrying this T cell receptor (beta chain) was seen just once. TCRdb's table, derived via immunoSEQ multiplex PCR, lists solely in-frame clones and lacks some. The table records about 130,000 clones, about 86% of them present only once. The data were obtained in a study of blood T cell repertoires in COVID-19. Study-level information: Collection of acute and convalescent COVID-19 samples took place in the United States, Italy and Spain. T cells, B-cell-depleted T cells, or PBMCs provided the cDNA or gDNA that served as material.

This CDR3 spans 17 amino acids. With V trimmed by 5 bases and J by 2 bases, 10 bases remained unmatched. Germline V gives CDR1 MNHNY, CDR2 SVGAGI (reference sequence). This TCR was recovered from a woman between 50 and 59 years old with acute or convalescent COVID-19. What was sequenced was peripheral blood. The chain recombines TRBV6-6 with TRBJ1-2; 11 nucleotides line up with TRBD1. The CDR3 reads CASSRGQGAGSNYGYTF. The DNA for the CDR3 is TGTGCCAGCAGTCGCGGACAGGGGGCCGGAAGCAACTATGGCTACACCTTC.